These 23 T cell receptor beta chains were sequenced from one sample in a study of naive and memory T cell subsets. Points from the study as a whole: Possibly reflecting memory cells re-expressing CD45RA, a few larger clonotypes occurred in naive repertoires, especially CD8.

Antigens for these TCRs are unknown. Two oligonucleotides, mixed equimolar, formed the beta constant-region primer covering TRBC1 and TRBC2. Nested alpha and beta constant-region primers with the SP2 primer drove four PCR rounds on ligated cDNA. TCRdb ran MiXCR on the UMI-ligation and nested PCR reads and lists one entry per CDR3 protein. The table includes 120,000 to 150,000 distinct CDR3 sequences, 22% detected once. Sequences were obtained from naive CD4+ T cells from blood. The receptors come from a human donor in good health.

The chain is built from TRBV5-6 and TRBJ2-5; TRBD1 matches 8 bases. Germline lookup yields CDR1 SGHDT and CDR2 YYEEEE. V lost 2 bases and J lost 5; bases outside the gene matches: 5. The CDR3 contains 14 residues. The CDR3 coding sequence is TGTGCCAGCAGCTTCCGGACAGGGAGGGAGACCCAGTACTTC. Protein sequence: CASSFRTGRETQYF.

This clonotype turned up a few times. CDR3 DNA: TGTGCCAGCAGTTATGCGAGGGTAGCGGGAGCCTACGAGCAGTACTTC. Translating it yields CASSYARVAGAYEQYF. This chain connects TRBV6-2 or TRBV6-3 to TRBJ2-7; 9 bases match TRBD2. The ends lost 3 bases at V and 2 bases at J; junction bases unmatched: 8. The CDR3 runs 16 residues. The germline gives CDR1 MNHEY, CDR2 SVGEGT.

There are a few counts of this clonotype. The gene calls are TRBV20-1 and TRBJ2-1; TRBD2 might be the D (5 bases). The CDR3 extends over 13 amino acids. Germline CDR1 reads DFQATT; CDR2 reads SNEGSKA (reference sequence). V was pared by 3 bases and J by 10 bases, with 16 bases between. DNA of the CDR3: TGCAGTGCTAGTCCGGGAAAGGGAACCGAGCAGTTCTTC. It specifies CSASPGKGTEQFF.

The chain has TRBV30 and TRBJ2-1; TRBD1 matches at 7 bases. Germline CDR1 and CDR2: GTSNPN and SVGIG (reference sequence). The CDR3 runs 15 residues. The junction had 13 bases not matched to a gene; V was cut back by 2 bases and J by 9 bases. Written as DNA, the CDR3 is TGTGCCTGGAGTTCTGGAGGCACAGGGGTGGTTGAGCAGTTCTTC. This translates into CAWSSGGTGVVEQFF.

The V gene is TRBV7-8, the J gene TRBJ2-3; 7 bases match TRBD1. The CDR3 loop spans 15 amino acids. In germline, CDR1 is SGHVS, CDR2 FQNEAQ. In nucleotides, the CDR3 is TGTGCGGCAGGGGATACAGGGGCTCCCACAGATACGCAGTATTTT. Its protein product is CAAGDTGAPTDTQYF.

The chain employs TRBV20-1 and TRBJ2-1; 12 bases match TRBD2. Losses at the gene ends were 6 bases for V and 8 bases for J; bases not matched to a gene: 11. The CDR3 is 15 residues long. Germline CDR1 and CDR2: DFQATT and SNEGSKA (reference sequence). CDR3 bases: TGCAGTGCCACGAAAGCTAGCGGGAGGGCGGATGAGCAGTTCTTC. This gives the protein CSATKASGRADEQFF.

The gene calls are TRBV23-1 and TRBJ2-5; D possibly corresponds to TRBD1 (6 bases). Being an ORF, TRBV23-1 has a function that is uncertain. V was trimmed by 10 bases and J by 3 bases, leaving 18 bases between them. CDR3 size: 14 residues. CDR3 loop: CATRPHREEETQYF. The CDR3 region has the DNA TGCGCCACCAGGCCCCACAGGGAAGAAGAGACCCAGTACTTC.

The rearrangement links TRBV6-1 to TRBJ2-3; D gene ambiguous. Germline values: CDR1 MNHNS, CDR2 SASEGT. The CDR3 runs to 15 residues. Trimming removed 3 bases at V and 1 base at J, with 11 bases between. CDR3 nucleotides: TGTGCCAGCAGTGATAGTATAGCCCGCACAGATACGCAGTATTTT. Translated: CASSDSIARTDTQYF.

This clonotype has a count of ten or more. V and J are TRBV7-6 and TRBJ1-1; D remains ambiguous. Germline V CDR1 and CDR2: SGHVS, FNYEAQ. V gave up 1 base and J gave up 3 bases, with 9 bases separating them. This CDR3 region has 14 residues. CDR3 residues: CASSLGPSDTEAFF. CDR3 nucleotide sequence: TGTGCCAGCAGCTTAGGGCCTTCCGACACTGAAGCTTTCTTT.

The chain employs TRBV3-1 and TRBJ2-5, with D perhaps given as TRBD1 or TRBD2 (5 bases each). With 2 bases removed from V and 5 bases from J, the gap between germline ends came to 12 bases. CDR1 and CDR2 from the germline V gene are LGHDT and YNNKEL (reference sequence). This CDR3 region has 14 residues. The CDR3 here is CASSQRRTRETQYF. The CDR3 bases are TGTGCCAGCAGCCAAAGGAGGACAAGGGAGACCCAGTACTTC.

This clonotype was detected only a few times. The gene calls are TRBV12-3 or TRBV12-4 and TRBJ2-5, with 7 bases matching TRBD1. The CDR3 has 13 residues. With V trimmed by 5 bases and J by 5 bases, 5 bases remained unmatched. As DNA, the CDR3 is TGTGCCAGCAGTGTGACAGGGCACGAGACCCAGTACTTC. Amino acid sequence: CASSVTGHETQYF.

The rearrangement joins TRBV30 to TRBJ2-5; tentatively, D is TRBD1 (5 bases). The CDR3 is 15 amino acids. V was clipped by 0 bases and J by 4 bases, with 15 bases between them. CDR1 and CDR2 from the germline V gene are GTSNPN and SVGIG (reference sequence). CDR3 amino acids: CAWSVQRGVGETQYF. CDR3 in DNA: TGTGCCTGGAGTGTACAAAGGGGTGTGGGAGAGACCCAGTACTTC.

V is TRBV5-1 and J is TRBJ2-1; 7 bases line up with TRBD1. The CDR3 sequence is 13 residues long. V lost 4 bases to trimming and J lost 4 bases; unmatched junction nucleotides: 2. CDR1 is SGHRS, CDR2 YFSETQ, per germline. The CDR3 reads CASSVGQYNEQFF. In DNA, the CDR3 is TGCGCCAGCAGCGTGGGACAGTACAATGAGCAGTTCTTC.

The chain recombines TRBV14 with TRBJ1-2; no clear D gene. The CDR3 covers 15 residues. The germline V gene has CDR1 SGHDN and CDR2 FVKESK. Trimming removed 1 base at V and 2 bases at J, with 11 bases between. The CDR3: CASSQGTFLNYGYTF. CDR3 sequence (DNA): TGTGCCAGCAGCCAAGGGACCTTTTTAAACTATGGCTACACCTTC.

A note on this clonotype: The junction departs from germline at one end; a sequencing error may be responsible. V gene TRBV6-5 combines with J gene TRBJ1-5; 8 bases match TRBD1. Germline-derived CDR1 and CDR2 are MNHEY and SVGAGI. The CDR3 is made up of 15 amino acids. CDR3 in amino acids: CASSYGPGGKQPQHF. In nucleotides, the CDR3 is TGTGCCAGCAGTTACGGTCCAGGGGGCAAACAGCCCCAGCATTTT.

V gene TRBV24-1 combines with J gene TRBJ1-4, with 7 bases that match TRBD1. CDR1 and CDR2 (germline): KGHDR, SFDVKD. The CDR3 is 17 residues long. The junction had 10 bases not matched to a gene; V was cut back by 7 bases and J by 0 bases. CDR3 loop: CATRDRDRDATNEKLFF. The DNA of the CDR3 is TGTGCCACCAGGGACCGGGACAGAGATGCAACTAATGAAAAACTGTTTTTT.

This clonotype came up a few times. The chain uses TRBV2 and TRBJ1-1; D is possibly TRBD1 (5 bases). This CDR3 region has 12 residues. The germline V and J ends were trimmed by 7 bases and 5 bases, with 11 bases remaining between them. The germline V gene has CDR1 SNHLY and CDR2 FYNNEI. The CDR3 DNA reads TGTGCCAGCACCCGTAGGACAACTGAAGCTTTCTTT. Translating gives CASTRRTTEAFF.

The chain uses TRBV27 and TRBJ1-5; the D gene is possibly TRBD1 (6 bases). CDR3 size: 14 residues. V dropped 5 bases and J dropped 3 bases, with 11 bases sitting between them. Germline values: CDR1 MNHEY, CDR2 SMNVEV (reference sequence). The CDR3 DNA follows: TGTGCCAGCAGTCCAGCAGGGGCCAATCAGCCCCAGCATTTT. It codes for CASSPAGANQPQHF.

This clonotype has more than one count but fewer than ten. This sequence joins TRBV12-3 or TRBV12-4 and TRBJ1-6, with 10 positions matching TRBD1. This CDR3 is built from 14 residues. V trimming: 7 bases; J trimming: 6 bases; junction bases outside the gene matches: 3. CDR3 residues: CASTRTGGNSPLHF. In DNA, the CDR3 is TGTGCCAGCACAAGGACAGGGGGTAATTCACCCCTCCACTTT.

This chain uses TRBV12-3 or TRBV12-4 with TRBJ2-1; D may be TRBD1 (6 bases). CDR3 size: 17 residues. V was trimmed by 6 bases and J by 0 bases, leaving 18 bases between them. CDR3 amino acids: CASSPQGAVTSYNEQFF. CDR3 sequence (DNA): TGTGCCAGCAGCCCACAGGGTGCAGTTACCTCCTACAATGAGCAGTTCTTC.

This clonotype was seen a few times. The chain links TRBV29-1 to TRBJ2-7; no firm D call. The CDR3 consists of 11 residues. The V and J ends lost 7 bases and 3 bases respectively, with 10 bases between them. In germline, CDR1 is SQVTM, CDR2 ANQGSEA. This CDR3 is CSGTDGYEQYF. The CDR3 nucleotides are TGCAGCGGGACGGACGGCTACGAGCAGTACTTC.

The chain joins TRBV28 to TRBJ2-2; 11 bases align to TRBD1. With 3 bases clipped from V and 7 bases from J, the junction kept 7 bases outside the gene matches. Germline-derived CDR1 and CDR2 are MDHEN and SYDVKM. The CDR3 runs to 16 residues. CDR3 loop: CASSFPRTGGIGELFF. The DNA for the CDR3 is TGTGCCAGCAGTTTCCCGCGGACAGGGGGCATCGGGGAGCTGTTTTTT.

This clonotype was picked up many times. V gene TRBV11-2 combines with J gene TRBJ2-7; D is possibly TRBD1 (6 bases). Looked up from germline, CDR1 is SGHAT and CDR2 is FQNNGV. The CDR3 spans 15 residues. The ends were cut back, 4 bases at V and 2 bases at J, with 15 bases in the middle. The DNA of the CDR3 is TGTGCCAGCAGCTCCCTGGGCAGGGGTACCTACGAGCAGTACTTC. Amino acid sequence: CASSSLGRGTYEQYF.